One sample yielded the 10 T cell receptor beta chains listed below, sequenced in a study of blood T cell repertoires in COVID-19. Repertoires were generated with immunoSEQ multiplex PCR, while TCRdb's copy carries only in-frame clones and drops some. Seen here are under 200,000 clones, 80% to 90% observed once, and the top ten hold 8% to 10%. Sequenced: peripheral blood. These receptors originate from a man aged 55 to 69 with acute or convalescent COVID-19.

The CDR3: CASSTVGAGEKLFF. In DNA, the CDR3 is TGTGCCAGCAGCACGGTGGGGGCGGGTGAAAAACTGTTTTTT. The chain is built from TRBV7-6 and TRBJ1-4, with a possible D match to TRBD1 (6 bases). Germline CDR1 and CDR2: SGHVS and FNYEAQ. The V end was cut by 5 bases, the J end by 7 bases, with 14 bases between. The CDR3 covers 14 residues.

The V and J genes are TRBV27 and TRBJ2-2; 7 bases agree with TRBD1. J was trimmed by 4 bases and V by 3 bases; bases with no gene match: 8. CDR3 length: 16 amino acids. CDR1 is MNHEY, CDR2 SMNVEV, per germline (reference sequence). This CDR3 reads CASSFQTGVATGELFF. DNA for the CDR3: TGTGCCAGCAGTTTTCAAACAGGGGTGGCCACCGGGGAGCTGTTTTTT.

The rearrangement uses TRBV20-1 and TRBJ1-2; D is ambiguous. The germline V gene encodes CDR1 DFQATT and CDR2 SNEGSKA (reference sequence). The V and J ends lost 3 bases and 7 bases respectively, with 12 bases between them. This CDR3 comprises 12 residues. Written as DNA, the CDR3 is TGCAGTGCTAGTCGGCAGGTCTCTGGCTACACCTTC. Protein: CSASRQVSGYTF.

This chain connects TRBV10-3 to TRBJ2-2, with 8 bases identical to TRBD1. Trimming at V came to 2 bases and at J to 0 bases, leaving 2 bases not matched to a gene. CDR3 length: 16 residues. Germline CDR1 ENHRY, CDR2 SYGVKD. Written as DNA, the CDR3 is TGTGCCATCAGTGAGAAGACAGGGGCGAACACCGGGGAGCTGTTTTTT. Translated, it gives CAISEKTGANTGELFF.

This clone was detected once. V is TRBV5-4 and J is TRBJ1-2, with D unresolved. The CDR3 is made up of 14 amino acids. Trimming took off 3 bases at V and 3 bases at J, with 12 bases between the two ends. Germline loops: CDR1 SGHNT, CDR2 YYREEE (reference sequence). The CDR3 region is CASSSQRADYGYTF. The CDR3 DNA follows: TGTGCCAGCAGCTCTCAGAGGGCGGACTATGGCTACACCTTC.

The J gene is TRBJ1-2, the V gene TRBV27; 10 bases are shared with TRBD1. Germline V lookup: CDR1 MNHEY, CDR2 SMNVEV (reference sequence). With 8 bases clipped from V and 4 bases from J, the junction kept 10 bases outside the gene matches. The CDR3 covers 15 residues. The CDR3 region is CASGPGTGASYGYTF. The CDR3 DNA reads TGTGCCAGCGGGCCCGGGACAGGGGCCTCCTATGGCTACACCTTC.

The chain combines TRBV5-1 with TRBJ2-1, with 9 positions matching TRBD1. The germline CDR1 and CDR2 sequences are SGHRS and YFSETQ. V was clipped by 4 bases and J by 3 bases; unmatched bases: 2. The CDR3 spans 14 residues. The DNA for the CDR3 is TGCGCCAGCAGCGGGGGACAGGGCTACAATGAGCAGTTCTTC. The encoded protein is CASSGGQGYNEQFF.

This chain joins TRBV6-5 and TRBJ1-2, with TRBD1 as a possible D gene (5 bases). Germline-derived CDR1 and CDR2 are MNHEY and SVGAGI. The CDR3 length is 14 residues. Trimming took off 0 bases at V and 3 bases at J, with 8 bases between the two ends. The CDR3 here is CASSYSGGDYGYTF. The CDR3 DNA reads TGTGCCAGCAGTTACTCGGGGGGGGACTATGGCTACACCTTC.

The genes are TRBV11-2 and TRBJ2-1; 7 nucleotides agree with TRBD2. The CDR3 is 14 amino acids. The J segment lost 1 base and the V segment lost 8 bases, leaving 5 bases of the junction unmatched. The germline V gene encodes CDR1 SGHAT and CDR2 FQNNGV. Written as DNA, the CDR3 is TGTGCCAGCCAAACTAGCGTATCCTACAATGAGCAGTTCTTC. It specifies CASQTSVSYNEQFF.

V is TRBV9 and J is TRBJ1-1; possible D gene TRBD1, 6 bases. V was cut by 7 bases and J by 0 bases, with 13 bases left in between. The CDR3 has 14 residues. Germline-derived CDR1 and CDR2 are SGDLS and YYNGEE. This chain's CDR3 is CASGRTGLNTEAFF. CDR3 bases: TGTGCCAGCGGTCGAACAGGGTTGAACACTGAAGCTTTCTTT.